The clone carrying this TCR beta chain was detected only a few times. Its antigen remains unidentified. The data stem from a study of early T cells in non-severe SARS-CoV-2 infection. For the study at large: Investigators sequenced bulk RNA drawn from unsorted whole blood, and chains remained unpaired. Study-wide results and limits: Comparison of clonotypes with VDJdb favored anti-spike CD8 responses while missing private and CD4 specificities.

This CDR3 has 14 amino acids. V trimming: 2 bases; J trimming: 3 bases; junction bases outside the gene matches: 4. Germline CDR1 reads SEHNR; CDR2 reads FQNEAQ (reference sequence). Each single cDNA molecule received a unique molecular identifier. TCRdb reanalysed the 5' RACE reads using MiXCR and keeps one entry per CDR3 protein. The data show more than 50,000 distinct CDR3 sequences, 5.6% seen once. The rearrangement uses TRBV7-9 and TRBJ2-7, with TRBD1 matching 7 bases. Specimen: whole blood. The receptor was isolated from an adult who was a healthcare worker with PCR-confirmed SARS-CoV-2 infection or an uninfected control (not recorded which). The CDR3 protein is CASSLRGRDYEQYF. The CDR3, as DNA: TGTGCCAGCAGCTTAAGGGGGCGCGACTACGAGCAGTACTTC.